The 12 T cell receptor beta chains below all came from one sample that was sequenced in a study of T cells in Graves' hyperthyroidism and ophthalmopathy. Amplification of TCR beta CDR3 regions was performed using RNA transcripts as template. An initial round of RT-PCR targeting the TCR CDR3 relied on the HTBI primer set. TCRdb re-analysed the multiplex PCR reads in MiXCR, keeping a single row per CDR3 protein. The table includes about 420,000 distinct CDR3 sequences, approximately 15% detected once. Sequenced material: blood. These receptors were obtained from a woman between 18 and 29 years old with Graves' hyperthyroidism.

This clonotype has a count of ten or more. This chain joins TRBV11-2 and TRBJ2-1; no clear D. The CDR3 sequence is 13 residues long. Germline CDR1 and CDR2: SGHAT and FQNNGV. V lost 1 base, J lost 6 bases, and 7 bases lay in between. Written as DNA, the CDR3 is TGTGCCAGCAGCTTAGTTCCATCCAATGAGCAGTTCTTC. Translated, it gives CASSLVPSNEQFF.

The table lists this clonotype with many counts. This chain joins TRBV2 and TRBJ2-3; a weak D match, TRBD1 (6 bases). V gave up 5 bases and J gave up 5 bases, with 11 bases separating them. This CDR3 contains 13 residues. Per germline, CDR1 SNHLY and CDR2 FYNNEI. Here the CDR3 DNA reads TGTGCCAGCAGTTATACAGGGAAAGATACGCAGTATTTT. Protein: CASSYTGKDTQYF.

The sample holds a few counts of this clonotype. J is TRBJ2-7 and V is TRBV9, with 11 positions matching TRBD1. Germline values: CDR1 SGDLS, CDR2 YYNGEE. Trimming removed 4 bases from V and 1 base from J; junction bases left unmatched: 4. This CDR3 is built from 15 residues. The chain's CDR3 is CASSPGQGGSYEQYF. DNA of the CDR3: TGTGCCAGCAGCCCGGGACAGGGGGGGTCCTACGAGCAGTACTTC.

This clonotype showed up just a few times. This chain joins TRBV27 and TRBJ2-6; D is ambiguous. Trimming left V 6 bases short and J 2 bases short, with 5 bases between. This CDR3 comprises 13 residues. Germline-derived CDR1 and CDR2 are MNHEY and SMNVEV (reference sequence). The CDR3 region has the DNA TGTGCCAGCAGACCTGCTGGGGCCAACGTCCTGACTTTC. Translating gives CASRPAGANVLTF.

The chain is built from TRBV28 and TRBJ1-1; 9 bases line up with TRBD1. The CDR3 totals 13 residues. Germline V lookup: CDR1 MDHEN, CDR2 SYDVKM. With 7 bases clipped from V and 4 bases from J, the junction kept 4 bases outside the gene matches. The CDR3 nucleotides are TGTGCCAGCACCGGGACAGGGCCCACTGAAGCTTTCTTT. Amino acid sequence: CASTGTGPTEAFF.

This clonotype has only a few counts. The V gene is TRBV5-1, the J gene TRBJ2-3, with 8 bases identical to TRBD2. CDR1 and CDR2 (germline): SGHRS, YFSETQ. V lost 5 bases to trimming and J lost 2 bases; unmatched junction nucleotides: 10. This CDR3 comprises 16 residues. The CDR3 is CASRAPPAGDTDTQYF. In nucleotides, the CDR3 is TGCGCCAGCAGGGCCCCCCCAGCGGGGGACACAGATACGCAGTATTTT.

This clonotype was counted at least ten times. The rearrangement uses TRBV6-1 and TRBJ2-1; D not certain. This CDR3 comprises 14 residues. CDR1 and CDR2 (germline): MNHNS, SASEGT. Deletions cut 1 base from V and 3 bases from J, with 7 bases between. DNA of the CDR3: TGTGCCAGCAGTGAAGGAGGCGACTACAATGAGCAGTTCTTC. It yields the protein CASSEGGDYNEQFF.

The table lists this clonotype with a few counts. This sequence joins TRBV5-8 and TRBJ1-1, with a tentative D call TRBD1 (5 bases). Germline CDR1 is SGHTS and CDR2 is YDEGEE. This CDR3 has 14 residues. Trimming removed 7 bases from V and 3 bases from J, with 16 bases in between. The CDR3 nucleotides read TGTGCCAGCGGAAAGTGGGGCCGGGACACTGAAGCTTTCTTT. The encoded protein is CASGKWGRDTEAFF.

This clonotype came up a few times. V usage is TRBV4-2 and J usage is TRBJ2-1; TRBD2 matches at 9 bases. This CDR3 has 16 amino acids. V was pared by 0 bases and J by 5 bases, with 5 bases of the junction left unmatched. The germline gives CDR1 LGHNA, CDR2 YNFKEQ. CDR3 region: CASSQESSGIDNEQFF. CDR3 DNA sequence: TGTGCCAGCAGCCAAGAATCTAGCGGGATTGACAATGAGCAGTTCTTC.

In this sample, this clonotype turned up many times. The chain combines TRBV6-2 or TRBV6-3 with TRBJ1-1; unclear D gene. V was clipped by 6 bases and J by 7 bases, with 9 bases between them. Germline-derived CDR1 and CDR2 are MNHEY and SVGEGT. The CDR3 is 11 amino acids. CDR3 sequence: CASSPGFEAFF. The CDR3, as DNA: TGTGCCAGCAGCCCCGGGTTTGAAGCTTTCTTT.

The chain couples TRBV5-1 to TRBJ2-7; 10 nucleotides align to TRBD1. The ends lost 4 bases at V and 2 bases at J; junction bases unmatched: 9. This CDR3 is built from 16 residues. Germline CDR1 reads SGHRS; CDR2 reads YFSETQ. The CDR3 DNA reads as TGCGCCAGCAGCCAAGGGCCCGGACAGGGGGCCTACGAGCAGTACTTC. It yields the protein CASSQGPGQGAYEQYF.

Many counts were recorded for this clonotype. V and J are TRBV12-3 or TRBV12-4 and TRBJ1-2; D uncertain. The CDR3 consists of 15 residues. Trimming cost V 6 bases and J 5 bases, with 19 bases left between them. The CDR3 DNA reads TGTGCCAGCAGCCCGGCCCAAACACGAATATATGGCTACACCTTC. The encoded protein is CASSPAQTRIYGYTF.